These T cell receptor beta chains were read from a single sample in a study of T cell responses to AZD1222 COVID-19 vaccine. Profiled with immunoSEQ multiplex PCR; TCRdb holds only in-frame clones, not every one. The sample records approximately 110,000 clones, around 88% being singletons. The sequenced sample was peripheral blood, obtained 28 days after the second AZD1222 dose. These TCRs come from an adult who received the AZD1222 COVID-19 vaccine. Both conserved end residues are part of each CDR3. A D gene is named only where the DNA matches it firmly. Some rows mark clone size as missing; the rest say once, few, many or name a class of expanded clone.

v_gene	d_gene	abundance	j_gene	len	CDR3aa	CDR3nt
TRBV12-3/TRBV12-4	TRBD2	.	TRBJ2-1	13	CASATSGYNEQFF	TGTGCCAGCGCGACTAGCGGGTACAATGAGCAGTTCTTC
TRBV6-5	.	few	TRBJ1-5	14	CASSYSYSNQPQHF	TGTGCCAGCAGTTACAGCTATAGCAATCAGCCCCAGCATTTT
TRBV6-2/TRBV6-3	.	.	TRBJ1-3	15	CASSPGHLSGNTIYF	TGTGCCAGCAGCCCGGGACACCTCTCTGGAAACACCATATATTTT
TRBV7-9	.	.	TRBJ1-4	16	CASSLYSGLGNEKLFF	TGTGCCAGCAGCTTGTACTCGGGGTTAGGTAATGAAAAACTGTTTTTT
TRBV19	.	.	TRBJ2-1	16	CASSRGRSETYNEQFF	TGTGCCAGTAGTCGGGGGCGGTCTGAGACCTACAATGAGCAGTTCTTC
TRBV6-1	.	.	TRBJ1-4	16	CASSDQGLILNEKLFF	TGTGCCAGCAGTGACCAAGGACTGATTCTTAATGAAAAACTGTTTTTT
TRBV19	TRBD2	.	TRBJ2-2	14	CASHLAANTGELFF	TGTGCCAGTCATCTAGCGGCTAACACCGGGGAGCTGTTTTTT
TRBV19	.	.	TRBJ1-1	13	CASSYEVNTEAFF	TGTGCCAGTAGTTACGAGGTGAACACTGAAGCTTTCTTT
TRBV6-5	.	.	TRBJ2-2	14	CASRASANTGELFF	TGTGCCAGCAGGGCGTCCGCGAACACCGGGGAGCTGTTTTTT
TRBV6-5	.	.	TRBJ1-4	15	CASSYSGTINEKLFF	TGTGCCAGCAGTTACTCCGGGACGATTAATGAAAAACTGTTTTTT
TRBV18	TRBD1	.	TRBJ1-1	12	CASSETGAEAFF	TGTGCCAGCTCGGAGACAGGGGCAGAAGCTTTCTTT
TRBV6-1	TRBD1	.	TRBJ1-2	15	CASSESQTGAEGYTF	TGTGCCAGCAGTGAATCCCAGACAGGGGCGGAAGGCTACACCTTC
TRBV5-1	.	.	TRBJ1-3	15	CASSPGPSFGNTIYF	TGCGCCAGCAGCCCGGGACCTTCTTTCGGCAACACCATATATTTT
TRBV7-9	.	.	TRBJ2-1	12	CASSLVWLEQFF	TGTGCCAGCAGCTTAGTATGGCTTGAGCAGTTCTTC
TRBV5-1	TRBD2	.	TRBJ2-3	18	CASSPLAPGGSSADTQYF	TGCGCCAGCAGCCCGCTTGCCCCGGGGGGGTCTAGCGCAGATACGCAGTATTTT
TRBV18	.	few	TRBJ2-7	13	CASSPGEPYEQYF	TGTGCCAGCTCACCAGGAGAACCCTACGAGCAGTACTTC
TRBV15	TRBD1	.	TRBJ2-5	14	CATSSRTGDETQYF	TGTGCCACCAGCAGCCGGACAGGGGACGAGACCCAGTACTTC
TRBV7-9	.	once	TRBJ1-3	12	CASRREVDTIYF	TGTGCCAGCCGTAGGGAAGTCGACACCATATATTTT
TRBV10-1	TRBD2	.	TRBJ2-3	18	CASSRGSGGASGTDTQYF	TGCGCCAGCAGCCGAGGGAGCGGGGGGGCCTCGGGCACAGATACGCAGTATTTT
TRBV6-2/TRBV6-3	.	.	TRBJ1-1	12	CASSYRVTEAFF	TGTGCCAGCAGTTACAGGGTAACTGAAGCTTTCTTT
TRBV24-1	.	.	TRBJ2-1	16	CATSDFGQGGSNEQFF	TGTGCCACCAGTGATTTTGGGCAGGGGGGGTCCAATGAGCAGTTCTTC
TRBV7-3	.	.	TRBJ1-6	14	CASSRGTRNSPLHF	TGTGCCAGCAGCCGCGGGACACGTAATTCACCCCTCCACTTT
TRBV9	TRBD1	.	TRBJ1-3	18	CASSAPREDRAGGNTIYF	TGTGCCAGCAGCGCGCCACGGGAAGACAGGGCTGGAGGAAACACCATATATTTT
TRBV20-1	.	.	TRBJ1-3	17	CSASGRDGRSSGNTIYF	TGCAGTGCTAGTGGTAGGGACGGGAGGAGCTCTGGAAACACCATATATTTT
TRBV6-6	.	.	TRBJ1-2	14	CASSYREGTYGYTF	TGTGCCAGCAGTTATCGCGAGGGGACCTATGGCTACACCTTC
TRBV28	.	.	TRBJ1-1	15	CASRTGRPPNTEAFF	TGTGCCAGCAGGACGGGACGACCTCCTAACACTGAAGCTTTCTTT
TRBV4-2	.	.	TRBJ2-7	15	CASSQVGGGRYEQYF	TGTGCCAGCAGCCAAGTAGGAGGGGGCCGCTACGAGCAGTACTTC
TRBV28	.	.	TRBJ1-5	12	CASRQTGLPQHF	TGTGCCAGCAGACAGACAGGTCTGCCCCAGCATTTT
TRBV27	.	.	TRBJ1-4	15	CASSLLAQGNEKLFF	TGTGCCAGCAGTTTATTAGCGCAGGGGAACGAAAAACTGTTTTTT
TRBV3-1/TRBV3-2	TRBD1	.	TRBJ2-2	14	CASSQGQGTGELFF	TGTGCCAGCAGCCAAGGACAGGGCACCGGGGAGCTGTTTTTT
TRBV7-9	.	.	TRBJ2-1	15	CASSAAGSTYNEQFF	TGTGCCAGCAGCGCCGCGGGGTCAACCTACAATGAGCAGTTCTTC
TRBV19	.	.	TRBJ1-5	15	CASSAGTPWGQPQHF	TGTGCCAGTAGTGCCGGGACGCCGTGGGGTCAGCCCCAGCATTTT